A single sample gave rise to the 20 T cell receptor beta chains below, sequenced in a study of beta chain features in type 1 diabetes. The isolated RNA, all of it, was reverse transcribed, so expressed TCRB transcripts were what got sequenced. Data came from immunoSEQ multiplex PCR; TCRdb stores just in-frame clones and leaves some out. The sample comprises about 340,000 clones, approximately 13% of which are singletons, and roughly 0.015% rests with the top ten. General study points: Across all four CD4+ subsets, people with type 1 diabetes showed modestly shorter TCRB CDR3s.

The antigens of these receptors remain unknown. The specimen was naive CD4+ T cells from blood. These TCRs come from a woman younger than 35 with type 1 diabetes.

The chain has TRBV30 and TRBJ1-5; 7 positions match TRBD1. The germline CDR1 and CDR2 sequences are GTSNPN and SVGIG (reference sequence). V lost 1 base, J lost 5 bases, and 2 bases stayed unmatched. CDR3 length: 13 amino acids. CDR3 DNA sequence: TGTGCCTGGAGTGAACAGGGGCATCAGCCCCAGCATTTT. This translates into CAWSEQGHQPQHF.

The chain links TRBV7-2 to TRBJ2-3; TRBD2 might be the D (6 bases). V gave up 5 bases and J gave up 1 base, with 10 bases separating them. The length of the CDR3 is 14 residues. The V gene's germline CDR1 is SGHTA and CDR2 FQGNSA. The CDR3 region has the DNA TGTGCCAGCAGCCACCCTAGCGGCACAGATACGCAGTATTTT. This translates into CASSHPSGTDTQYF.

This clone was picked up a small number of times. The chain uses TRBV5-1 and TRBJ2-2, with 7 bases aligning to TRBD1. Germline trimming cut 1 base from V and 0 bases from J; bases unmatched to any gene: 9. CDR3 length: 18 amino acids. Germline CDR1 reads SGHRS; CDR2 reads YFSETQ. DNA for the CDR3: TGCGCCAGCAGCTTGAAGCCATTTCAGGGGGCGAACACCGGGGAGCTGTTTTTT. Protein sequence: CASSLKPFQGANTGELFF.

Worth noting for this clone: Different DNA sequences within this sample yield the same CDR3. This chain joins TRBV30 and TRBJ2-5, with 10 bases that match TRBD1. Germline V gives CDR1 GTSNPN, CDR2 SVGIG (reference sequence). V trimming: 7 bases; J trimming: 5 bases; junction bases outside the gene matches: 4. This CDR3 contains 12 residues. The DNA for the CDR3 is TGTGCCTTGGACAGGGGGGGGGAGACCCAGTACTTC. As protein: CALDRGGETQYF.

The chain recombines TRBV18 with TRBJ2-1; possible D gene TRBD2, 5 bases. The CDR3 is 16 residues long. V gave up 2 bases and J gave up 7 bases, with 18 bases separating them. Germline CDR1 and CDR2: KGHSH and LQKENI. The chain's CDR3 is CASSPGLTSLGNEQFF. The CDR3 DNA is TGTGCCAGCTCACCAGGGTTAACTAGTTTGGGGAATGAGCAGTTCTTC.

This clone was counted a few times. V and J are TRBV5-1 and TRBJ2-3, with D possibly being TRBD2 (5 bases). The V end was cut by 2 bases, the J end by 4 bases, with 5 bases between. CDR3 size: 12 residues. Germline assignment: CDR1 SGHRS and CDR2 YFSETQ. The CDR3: CASSFGADTQYF. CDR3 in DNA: TGCGCCAGCAGCTTCGGGGCAGATACGCAGTATTTT.

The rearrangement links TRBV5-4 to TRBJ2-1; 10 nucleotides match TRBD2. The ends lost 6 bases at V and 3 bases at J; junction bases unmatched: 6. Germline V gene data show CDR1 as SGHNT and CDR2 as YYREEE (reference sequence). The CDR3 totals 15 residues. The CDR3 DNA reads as TGTGCCAGCACCCCGGGACTAGCGCGCTACAATGAGCAGTTCTTC. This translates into CASTPGLARYNEQFF. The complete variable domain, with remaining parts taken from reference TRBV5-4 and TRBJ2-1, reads ETGVTQSPTHLIKTRGQQVTLRCSSQSGHNTVSWYQQALGQGPQFIFQYYREEENGRGNFPPRFSGLQFPNYSSELNVNALELDDSALYLCASTPGLARYNEQFFGPGTRLTVL.

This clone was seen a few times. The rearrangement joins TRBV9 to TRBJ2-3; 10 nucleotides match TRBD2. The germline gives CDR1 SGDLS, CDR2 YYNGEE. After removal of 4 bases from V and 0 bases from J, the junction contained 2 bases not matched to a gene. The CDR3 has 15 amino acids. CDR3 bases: TGTGCCAGCAGCTTACTAGCGGGAAGCACAGATACGCAGTATTTT. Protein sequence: CASSLLAGSTDTQYF.

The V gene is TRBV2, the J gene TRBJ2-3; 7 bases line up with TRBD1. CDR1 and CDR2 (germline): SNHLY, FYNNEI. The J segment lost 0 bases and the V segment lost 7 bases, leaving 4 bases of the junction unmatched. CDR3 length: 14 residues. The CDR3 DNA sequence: TGTGCCAGCACCCTGACAGGGAGCACAGATACGCAGTATTTT. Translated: CASTLTGSTDTQYF.

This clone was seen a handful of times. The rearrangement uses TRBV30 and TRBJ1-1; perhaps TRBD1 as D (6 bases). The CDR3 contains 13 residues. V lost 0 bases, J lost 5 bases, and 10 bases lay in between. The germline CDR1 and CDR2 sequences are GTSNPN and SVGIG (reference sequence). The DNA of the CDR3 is TGTGCCTGGAGTGTTAATAGGGGGACTGAAGCTTTCTTT. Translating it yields CAWSVNRGTEAFF.

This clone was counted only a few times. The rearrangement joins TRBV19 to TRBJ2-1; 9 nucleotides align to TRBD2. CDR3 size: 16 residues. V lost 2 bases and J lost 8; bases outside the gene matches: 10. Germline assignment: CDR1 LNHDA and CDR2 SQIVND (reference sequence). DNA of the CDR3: TGTGCCAGTAGTATACGTGGACTAGCGAACATCGATGAGCAGTTCTTC. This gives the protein CASSIRGLANIDEQFF.

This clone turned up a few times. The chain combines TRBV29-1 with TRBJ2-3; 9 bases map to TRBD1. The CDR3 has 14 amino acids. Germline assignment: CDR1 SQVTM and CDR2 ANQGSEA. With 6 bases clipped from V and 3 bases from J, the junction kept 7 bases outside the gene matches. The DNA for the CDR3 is TGCAGCGTCCGCGGACAGGGGAAGACAGATACGCAGTATTTT. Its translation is CSVRGQGKTDTQYF.

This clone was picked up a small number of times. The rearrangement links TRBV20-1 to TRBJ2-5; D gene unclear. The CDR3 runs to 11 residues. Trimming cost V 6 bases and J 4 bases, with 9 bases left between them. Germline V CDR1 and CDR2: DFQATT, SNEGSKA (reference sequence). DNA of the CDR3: TGCAGTGCCGTCCGGAGAGAGACCCAGTACTTC. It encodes CSAVRRETQYF.

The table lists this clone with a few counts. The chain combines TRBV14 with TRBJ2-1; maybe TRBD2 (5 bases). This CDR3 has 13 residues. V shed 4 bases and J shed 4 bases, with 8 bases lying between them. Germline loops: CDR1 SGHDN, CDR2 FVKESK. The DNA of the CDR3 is TGTGCCAGCAGCCCGGGGAATTACAATGAGCAGTTCTTC. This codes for CASSPGNYNEQFF.

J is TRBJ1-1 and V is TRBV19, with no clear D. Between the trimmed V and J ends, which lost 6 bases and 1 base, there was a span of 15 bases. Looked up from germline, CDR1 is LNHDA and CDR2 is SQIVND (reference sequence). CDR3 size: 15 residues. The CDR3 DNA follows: TGTGCCAGTAGAGTGCAGACTGTGAGGAACACTGAAGCTTTCTTT. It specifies CASRVQTVRNTEAFF.

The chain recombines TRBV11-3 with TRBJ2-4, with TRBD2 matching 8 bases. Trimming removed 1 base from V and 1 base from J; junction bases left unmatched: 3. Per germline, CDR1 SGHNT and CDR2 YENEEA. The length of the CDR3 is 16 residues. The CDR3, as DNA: TGTGCCAGCAGCTTAGGAGCGGGAGTGGCCAAAAACATTCAGTACTTC. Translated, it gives CASSLGAGVAKNIQYF.

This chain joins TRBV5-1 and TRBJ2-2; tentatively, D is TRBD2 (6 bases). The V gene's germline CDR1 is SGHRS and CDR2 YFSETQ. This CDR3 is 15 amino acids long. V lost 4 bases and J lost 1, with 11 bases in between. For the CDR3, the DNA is TGCGCCAGCAGCACGGGACTGCTGAACACCGGGGAGCTGTTTTTT. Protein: CASSTGLLNTGELFF.

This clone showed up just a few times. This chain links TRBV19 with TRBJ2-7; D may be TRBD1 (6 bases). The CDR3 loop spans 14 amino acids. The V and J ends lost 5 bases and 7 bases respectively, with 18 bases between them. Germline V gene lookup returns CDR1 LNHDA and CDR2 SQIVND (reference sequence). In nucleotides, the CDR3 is TGTGCCAGTAGTTTCAGCCTCCAGGGGTGGGAGCAGTACTTC. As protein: CASSFSLQGWEQYF.

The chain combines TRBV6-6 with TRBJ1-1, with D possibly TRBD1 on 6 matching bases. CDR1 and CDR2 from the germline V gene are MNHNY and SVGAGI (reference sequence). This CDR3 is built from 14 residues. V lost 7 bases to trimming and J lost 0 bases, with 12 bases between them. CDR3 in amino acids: CASILTGMNTEAFF. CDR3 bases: TGTGCCAGCATCCTGACAGGTATGAACACTGAAGCTTTCTTT.

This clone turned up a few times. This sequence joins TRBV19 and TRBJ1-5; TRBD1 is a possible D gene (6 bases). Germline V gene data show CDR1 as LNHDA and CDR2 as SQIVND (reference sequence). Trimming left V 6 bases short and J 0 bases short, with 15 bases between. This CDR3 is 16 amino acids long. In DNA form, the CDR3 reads TGTGCCAGTAGCCATGGGACACCTTATAGCAATCAGCCCCAGCATTTT. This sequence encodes CASSHGTPYSNQPQHF.